The sequence of this T cell receptor beta chain was determined in a study of graft-versus-host responses after intestinal transplantation. Of note for this clone: No antigen is known for it.

The CDR3 is made up of 17 amino acids. TCRdb's copy holds only in-frame clones and misses some; the assay was immunoSEQ multiplex PCR. The table shows 90,000 to 150,000 clones, with approximately 92% occurring only once. The clonotype originates from a human donor who received an intestinal transplant. The input for sequencing was unstimulated CD4+ T cells sorted from spleen or lymph node cells, taken before intestinal transplant. J is TRBJ2-3 and V is TRBV21-1; TRBD2, the D gene given by the table, was not confirmed from the DNA. TRBV21-1 is a listed pseudogene. CDR3 in amino acids: CASSTRGLAGFTDTQYF. For the CDR3, the DNA is TGTGCCAGCAGCACCCGCGGACTAGCGGGGTTCACAGATACGCAGTATTTT.